The 5 T cell receptor beta chains presented below share a single source sample, sequenced in a study of regulatory T cells in long-lasting Graves disease (dated by TCRdb to about 2021). According to the study, the label for this sample's time point signals: newly diagnosed GD, antithyroid drugs for less than 3 months. For both TCR sequencing and RNA sequencing, RNA was extracted from PBMCs using TRIzol. Receptor amplification or capture employed multiplex PCR. Sequencer: Illumina HiSeq 4000. CDR3 regions were amplified by Arm-PCR with iRepertoire HTBI primers to construct TCR beta libraries. TCRdb redid the processing of the public reads, applying fastp at Q25 and MiXCR, and retained in-frame beta chains. Rows are unified per CDR3 protein, each entry keeping the most common DNA and genes. For this sample the table gives hundreds of thousands of distinct CDR3 sequences, of which approximately 15% were detected only once. Jointly, the top ten make up under 20% of the sample.

In addition, the sample was reused for a study of T cells in Graves' hyperthyroidism and ophthalmopathy.

The starting material was peripheral blood mononuclear cells (PBMCs), obtained at new diagnosis, from a patient treated with antithyroid drugs. The receptors come from a woman in her thirties with Graves disease. Donor details come from another sample of the same person, matched by shared clones.

Only a few counts were recorded for this clonotype. The CDR3 here is CASSPFGGSADEQYF. The CDR3 DNA reads as TGTGCCAGCAGCCCCTTTGGGGGGTCTGCAGACGAGCAGTACTTC. This chain joins TRBV7-9 and TRBJ2-7, with D tentatively TRBD2 (6 bases). The V and J ends lost 5 bases and 5 bases respectively, with 19 bases between them. Germline loops: CDR1 SEHNR, CDR2 FQNEAQ (reference sequence). The CDR3 spans 15 residues.

This clonotype was counted ten times or more. The chain combines TRBV28 with TRBJ1-6; 7 nucleotides agree with TRBD1. The V and J ends lost 3 bases and 8 bases, in that order; junction bases with no gene match: 10. CDR3 length equals 16 residues. Germline-derived CDR1 and CDR2 are MDHEN and SYDVKM. This CDR3 reads CASSFGQEKPYSPLHF. CDR3 sequence (DNA): TGTGCCAGCAGTTTCGGACAGGAAAAGCCCTATTCACCCCTCCACTTT.

The V call is TRBV29-1, the J call TRBJ2-3, with 10 bases identical to TRBD1. The CDR3 extends over 12 amino acids. Per germline, CDR1 SQVTM and CDR2 ANQGSEA. The V segment lost 6 bases and the J segment 6 bases; nucleotides outside the gene matches: 3. CDR3 residues: CSVGQGGDTQYF. The CDR3 bases are TGCAGCGTCGGACAGGGGGGGGATACGCAGTATTTT.

The CDR3 region has the DNA TGTGCCAGCAGCCAGAGACCGACCAACATTCAGTACTTC. Residues: CASSQRPTNIQYF. This chain connects TRBV3-1 to TRBJ2-4; D unclear. CDR1 LGHDT and CDR2 YNNKEL come from the germline V gene (reference sequence). V lost 3 bases and J 7 bases, leaving 10 bases between the germline ends. The CDR3 has 13 amino acids.

This clonotype was seen more than once but under ten times. This clone may be a read error of a much larger clone one base away. The V call is TRBV6-1, the J call TRBJ1-6; a possible D gene is TRBD1 (6 bases). Germline CDR1 MNHNS, CDR2 SASEGT. The CDR3 is made up of 14 amino acids. Here the CDR3 DNA reads TGTGTCAGCAGCGACGGGACATTTAGTTCACCCCTCCACTTT. It is translated as CVSSDGTFSSPLHF.